This entry is about one T cell receptor (beta chain). What it binds is not known. This specimen belongs to a study of OX40 agonist ivuxolimab in advanced cancers. Overall study: Three patients responded partially, comprising one with hepatocellular carcinoma and two with cutaneous melanoma.

Profiled with immunoSEQ multiplex PCR; TCRdb holds only in-frame clones, not every one. This repertoire shows about 100,000 clones, about 84% found once; its top ten account for roughly 5.5%. Whole-study findings and limits: Not determined was the antigen specificity of the expanded peripheral T cells.

Sequencing used CD4+ or CD8+ T cells sorted from blood, obtained in a trial of the OX40 agonist ivuxolimab. The TCR sequence derives from an adult with an advanced solid tumor such as melanoma, head and neck, liver or kidney cancer.

CDR3 protein: CATSRERGTGGARVEQFF. The CDR3 DNA is TGTGCCACCAGCAGAGAGCGCGGGACAGGGGGCGCTCGCGTTGAGCAGTTCTTC. The chain combines TRBV15 with TRBJ2-1, with TRBD1 matching 12 bases. The CDR3 has 18 residues. Germline V gene data show CDR1 as LNHNV and CDR2 as YYDKDF (reference sequence). V was pared by 0 bases and J by 9 bases, with 12 bases of the junction left unmatched.